This TCR beta chain emerged from a study of T cells after yellow fever vaccination. CDR3 length equals 14 residues. V lost 4 bases to trimming and J lost 3 bases, with 11 bases between them. Germline CDR1 is MNHEY and CDR2 is SVGEGT. TCRdb passed the 5' RACE reads through MiXCR, listing each CDR3 protein once. The sample comprises about 110,000 distinct CDR3 sequences, 6.5% to 9% of which are singletons, and roughly 23% rests with the top ten. This rearrangement joins TRBV6-2 or TRBV6-3 to TRBJ2-3, with D tentatively TRBD1 (6 bases). The input for sequencing was CD8+ T cells sorted from PBMCs, taken 45 days after the yellow fever booster vaccination. The TCR originated in a man aged 30 to 39 who received the YFV17D yellow fever vaccine. CDR3 nucleotide sequence: TGTGCCAGCAGTTCCCAGGGGTGGACAGATACGCAGTATTTT. Its protein product is CASSSQGWTDTQYF.